The present TCR beta chain was sequenced within a study of blood T cell repertoires in COVID-19. Study summary: Acute and convalescent COVID-19 samples came from the United States, Italy and Spain. From T cells, B-cell-depleted T cells, or PBMCs came the material, which was cDNA or gDNA.

Original handling: The assay estimated nucleated cells by amplifying reference gene primers. The method was immunoSEQ multiplex PCR; TCRdb's version includes in-frame clones alone and lacks a portion of them. That table supplies the V and J calls and clone size; D and trimming were determined from the DNA. In the table there are almost 300,000 clones, around 87% of which are singletons. V lost 5 bases, J lost 5 bases, and 15 bases lay in between. Per the germline V gene, CDR1 is SEHNR and CDR2 is FQNEAQ (reference sequence). The CDR3 extends over 14 amino acids. The sample comprised peripheral blood. The sequence was collected from a man between 70 and 80 years old with acute or convalescent COVID-19. The gene calls are TRBV7-9 and TRBJ1-1; possibly TRBD1 for D (6 bases). CDR3 region: CASSPSGERTEAFF. For the CDR3, the DNA is TGTGCCAGCAGCCCCTCAGGGGAACGGACTGAAGCTTTCTTT.